These 22 T cell receptor beta chains originate from one sample sequenced in a study of cytomegalovirus exposure and HLA in healthy donors. The PCR made use of 60 Vbeta and 13 Jbeta primers. This table comes from immunoSEQ multiplex PCR, and its TCRdb copy is limited to in-frame clones, with some not included. The specimen's table records about 46,000 clones. The sequenced sample consisted of PBMCs. Source of these receptors: a middle-aged woman in good health and CMV-seronegative.

The rearrangement joins TRBV14 to TRBJ2-5; 12 bases are a match to TRBD1. The J call is uncertain, as TRBJ2-7 better fits the DNA end. Per the germline V gene, CDR1 is SGHDN and CDR2 is FVKESK. The CDR3 contains 18 residues. The CDR3 bases are TGTGCCAGCAGCCAAGCCCCGGGACAGGGGGCTGAGGCCTACGAGCAGTACTTC. Translating it yields CASSQAPGQGAEAYEQYF.

This chain connects TRBV27 to TRBJ2-3, with 7 bases fitting TRBD1. The junction had 7 bases not matched to a gene; V was cut back by 5 bases and J by 2 bases. The length of the CDR3 is 15 residues. Per germline, CDR1 MNHEY and CDR2 SMNVEV (reference sequence). The CDR3 bases are TGTGCCAGCAGTACCCGACAGGGAAACACAGATACGCAGTATTTT. Its translation is CASSTRQGNTDTQYF.

V gene TRBV5-1 combines with J gene TRBJ2-2; TRBD1 might be the D (5 bases). CDR3 length: 15 residues. Germline V gene sequence: CDR1 SGHRS, CDR2 YFSETQ. V dropped 1 base and J dropped 2 bases, with 9 bases sitting between them. CDR3 nucleotide sequence: TGCGCCAGCAGCTTGCAAGGGGCAAACACCGGGGAGCTGTTTTTT. The encoded protein is CASSLQGANTGELFF.

The CDR3 sequence is CASIPEGTGLLEQYF. The DNA of the CDR3 is TGTGCCAGCATCCCGGAGGGGACAGGCCTTCTCGAGCAGTACTTC. This rearrangement joins TRBV28 to TRBJ2-7; 8 bases align to TRBD1. This CDR3 spans 15 amino acids. Germline CDR1 and CDR2: MDHEN and SYDVKM. V shed 7 bases and J 6 bases; nucleotides not matched to a gene: 14.

The V gene is TRBV6-6, the J gene TRBJ2-7, with 7 nucleotides matching TRBD2. With 6 bases clipped from V and 6 bases from J, the junction kept 11 bases outside the gene matches. CDR1 MNHNY and CDR2 SVGAGI come from the germline V gene (reference sequence). CDR3 size: 14 residues. This CDR3 reads CASRAMGGPREQYF. In DNA form, the CDR3 reads TGTGCCAGCAGGGCGATGGGAGGGCCTCGCGAGCAGTACTTC.

This chain links TRBV29-1 with TRBJ2-1; no firm D call. With 4 bases removed from V and 5 bases from J, the gap between germline ends came to 12 bases. The length of the CDR3 is 13 residues. CDR1 and CDR2 from the germline V gene are SQVTM and ANQGSEA. CDR3 in amino acids: CSVVGGGHNEQFF. The CDR3 DNA sequence: TGCAGCGTTGTTGGCGGCGGCCACAATGAGCAGTTCTTC.

The chain couples TRBV9 to TRBJ2-1, with a possible D match to TRBD2 (6 bases). Germline CDR1 reads SGDLS; CDR2 reads YYNGEE. The CDR3 covers 15 residues. V was shortened by 0 bases and J by 8 bases, with 15 bases between the two germline ends. CDR3 sequence (DNA): TGTGCCAGCAGCGTAGCCCGGGAGCGGTTCCATGAGCAGTTCTTC. Translation gives CASSVARERFHEQFF.

This rearrangement joins TRBV6-1 to TRBJ2-5; 9 positions agree with TRBD1. The V segment lost 2 bases and the J segment 2 bases; nucleotides outside the gene matches: 3. CDR1 MNHNS and CDR2 SASEGT come from the germline V gene. This CDR3 is built from 15 residues. DNA for the CDR3: TGTGCCAGCAGTGAAACGACAGGGGGACAAGAGACCCAGTACTTC. This gives the protein CASSETTGGQETQYF.

The chain joins TRBV28 to TRBJ2-3; a weak D match, TRBD2 (5 bases). The V gene lost 6 bases and the J gene lost 3 bases, with 16 bases spanning the gap. CDR1 MDHEN and CDR2 SYDVKM come from the germline V gene. The CDR3 covers 15 residues. CDR3 coding DNA: TGTGCCAGCAGCCTCCCAGGTGGCGGGACAGATACGCAGTATTTT. Translated: CASSLPGGGTDTQYF.

The V and J genes are TRBV4-1 and TRBJ2-3; 9 bases match TRBD2. There are 15 residues in the CDR3. Unmatched junction bases numbered 3, after V lost 3 bases and J lost 2 bases. Germline V gene lookup returns CDR1 MGHRA and CDR2 YSYEKL. The chain's CDR3 is CASSQRTSVTDTQYF. In DNA form, the CDR3 reads TGCGCCAGCAGCCAGAGGACTAGCGTCACAGATACGCAGTATTTT.

CDR3 protein: CASSRLDTGELFF. The CDR3 nucleotides are TGCGCCAGCAGCCGGTTGGACACCGGGGAGCTGTTTTTT. The genes are TRBV5-1 and TRBJ2-2; D remains ambiguous. The CDR3 is made up of 13 amino acids. The germline V gene has CDR1 SGHRS and CDR2 YFSETQ. V lost 4 bases and J lost 3, with 7 bases in between.

The chain combines TRBV7-2 with TRBJ2-1; D is undetermined. From germline, CDR1 is SGHTA and CDR2 FQGNSA. V lost 1 base and J 2 bases, leaving 6 bases between the germline ends. This CDR3 region has 14 residues. CDR3 coding DNA: TGTGCCAGCAGCTTAGTGGCGGCCTACAATGAGCAGTTCTTC. Its protein is CASSLVAAYNEQFF.

V usage is TRBV10-3 and J usage is TRBJ1-5; 7 bases match TRBD1. The germline V gene encodes CDR1 ENHRY and CDR2 SYGVKD. Trimming removed 6 bases from V and 0 bases from J; junction bases left unmatched: 2. The CDR3 has 14 residues. In DNA form, the CDR3 reads TGTGCCATCAGGGGGACAGATAGCAATCAGCCCCAGCATTTT. Its protein is CAIRGTDSNQPQHF.

This sequence joins TRBV19 and TRBJ2-1; D may be TRBD2 (5 bases). Trimming stripped 7 bases from V and 2 bases from J, with 18 bases between. This CDR3 comprises 16 residues. The germline CDR1 and CDR2 sequences are LNHDA and SQIVND (reference sequence). CDR3 bases: TGTGCCAGTACAGAACATTCTAGCACCACCTACAATGAGCAGTTCTTC. The encoded protein is CASTEHSSTTYNEQFF.

J is TRBJ1-1 and V is TRBV18; 8 bases fit TRBD1. Germline CDR1 is KGHSH and CDR2 is LQKENI. The CDR3 sequence is 16 residues long. After removal of 6 bases from V and 1 base from J, the junction contained 10 bases not matched to a gene. CDR3: CASSYSTGTGNTEAFF. The CDR3 coding sequence is TGTGCCAGCTCCTACTCGACAGGGACAGGGAACACTGAAGCTTTCTTT.

The CDR3 DNA is TGTGCCAGCAGCCGACTAGCGGGAATGGAAGAGACCCAGTACTTC. The encoded protein is CASSRLAGMEETQYF. The chain combines TRBV7-8 with TRBJ2-5, with 11 bases identical to TRBD2. V shed 5 bases, J shed 3 bases, and the junction held 5 bases outside the gene matches. In germline, CDR1 is SGHVS, CDR2 FQNEAQ. There are 15 residues in the CDR3.

The rearrangement links TRBV18 to TRBJ2-7; 10 bases are shared with TRBD1. CDR1 and CDR2 from the germline V gene are KGHSH and LQKENI. The CDR3 spans 18 residues. V was clipped by 0 bases and J by 5 bases; unmatched bases: 13. The CDR3 sequence is CASSPPGQGDRAGDEQYF. CDR3 sequence (DNA): TGTGCCAGCTCACCACCCGGACAGGGGGACCGAGCTGGAGACGAGCAGTACTTC.

V usage is TRBV6-5 and J usage is TRBJ1-5, with a tentative D call TRBD1 (5 bases). V gave up 0 bases and J gave up 3 bases, with 9 bases separating them. Germline V gives CDR1 MNHEY, CDR2 SVGAGI. This CDR3 has 15 residues. CDR3 coding DNA: TGTGCCAGCAGTTACTCGTCGGACAACAATCAGCCCCAGCATTTT. Translation: CASSYSSDNNQPQHF.

The chain uses TRBV19 and TRBJ2-1, with 11 bases lining up with TRBD2. Germline V gene sequence: CDR1 LNHDA, CDR2 SQIVND (reference sequence). The CDR3 loop spans 15 amino acids. J was trimmed by 2 bases and V by 8 bases; bases with no gene match: 5. Here the CDR3 DNA reads TGTGCCAGTCGAAATAGCGGGAGGGCCTACAATGAGCAGTTCTTC. It yields the protein CASRNSGRAYNEQFF.

The chain joins TRBV7-3 to TRBJ2-1, with 7 positions matching TRBD2. Germline CDR1 SGHTA, CDR2 FQGTGA. Trimming removed 5 bases from V and 2 bases from J; junction bases left unmatched: 6. This CDR3 spans 15 amino acids. The CDR3 DNA follows: TGTGCCAGCAGCCCCAGGGAGGGACCCTACAATGAGCAGTTCTTC. This sequence encodes CASSPREGPYNEQFF.

This chain links TRBV10-2 with TRBJ2-3; 7 nucleotides align to TRBD2. The germline V gene encodes CDR1 WSHSY and CDR2 SAAADI. Trimming removed 8 bases from V and 0 bases from J; junction bases left unmatched: 8. The CDR3 is 15 amino acids. CDR3 residues: CASRDYLPSTDTQYF. For the CDR3, the DNA is TGCGCCAGCCGGGACTACTTACCAAGCACAGATACGCAGTATTTT.

This sequence joins TRBV15 and TRBJ2-7; tentatively, D is TRBD1 (6 bases). V lost 3 bases, J lost 1 base, and 7 bases lay in between. Germline CDR1 LNHNV, CDR2 YYDKDF (reference sequence). CDR3 length equals 13 residues. The CDR3 here is CATSRDSSYEQYF. CDR3 coding DNA: TGTGCCACCAGCAGGGACAGTTCCTACGAGCAGTACTTC.